These T cell receptor beta chains were read from a single sample in a study of T cell changes during pregnancy in multiple sclerosis. Repertoires were generated with immunoSEQ multiplex PCR, while TCRdb's copy carries only in-frame clones and drops some. The data contain roughly 42,000 clones, about 89% of them seen just once; the ten biggest clones take up roughly 0.57%. Sequenced here: CD4+ T cells from peripheral blood mononuclear cells, sampled in the first trimester of pregnancy. The receptors originated from a female donor with multiple sclerosis, enrolled in a pregnancy study. Each CDR3 is given with its conserved first and last residue. The D gene is left open where the match is weak. Clone size, where shown, is once, few, many, or a class for clones that have expanded.

>NA|NA|TRBV2|TRBJ2-3
CASSYHTRGDTQYF
TGTGCCAGCAGTTACCACACCCGGGGGGATACGCAGTATTTT
>NA|NA|TRBV30|TRBJ2-7
CAWTRSSYEQYF
TGTGCCTGGACCCGCAGCTCCTACGAGCAGTACTTC
>TRBD2|NA|TRBV7-3|TRBJ2-2
CASSPYSGSTGELFF
TGTGCCAGCAGCCCCTATAGCGGGAGCACCGGGGAGCTGTTTTTT
>NA|few|TRBV28|TRBJ2-7
CASSSIQGGAYEQYF
TGTGCCAGCAGCTCGATACAGGGTGGGGCCTACGAGCAGTACTTC
>NA|NA|TRBV6-5|TRBJ1-2
CASSYRATGGYTF
TGTGCCAGCAGTTACCGGGCGACGGGAGGCTACACCTTC
>NA|once|TRBV19|TRBJ1-3
CASSPNLASGSGNTIYF
TGTGCCAGTAGTCCTAACCTCGCGTCAGGCTCTGGAAACACCATATATTTT
>TRBD1|few|TRBV18|TRBJ2-7
CASSPPPGQGNYEQYF
TGTGCCAGCTCACCGCCCCCAGGACAGGGAAACTACGAGCAGTACTTC
>NA|NA|TRBV28|TRBJ1-2
CASSLPTGTSRGYTF
TGTGCCAGCAGTTTACCCACCGGGACAAGCCGGGGCTACACCTTC
>TRBD1|NA|TRBV6-4|TRBJ2-2
CASGSGTGGVGSLFF
TGTGCCAGCGGGAGCGGGACAGGGGGAGTTGGAAGCCTGTTTTTT
>TRBD2|NA|TRBV18|TRBJ2-3
CASGRAVTDTQYF
TGTGCCAGCGGGAGGGCCGTGACAGATACGCAGTATTTT
>NA|NA|TRBV11-2|TRBJ1-4
CASSPRPVGTNEKLFF
TGTGCCAGCAGCCCCCGCCCCGTCGGGACTAATGAAAAACTGTTTTTT
>NA|NA|TRBV30|TRBJ2-3
CAWLNTDTQYF
TGTGCCTGGCTAAACACAGATACGCAGTATTTT
>TRBD1|NA|TRBV27|TRBJ1-5
CASHPGQGSSNQPQHF
TGTGCCAGCCATCCGGGACAGGGGAGTAGCAATCAGCCCCAGCATTTT
>TRBD2|NA|TRBV19|TRBJ2-1
CASSWTSGKGSEQFF
TGTGCCAGTAGTTGGACTAGCGGGAAGGGGAGTGAGCAGTTCTTC
>TRBD2|NA|TRBV6-5|TRBJ2-2
CASSYGGVGTGELFF
TGTGCCAGCAGTTACGGGGGGGTTGGAACCGGGGAGCTGTTTTTT
>TRBD2|NA|TRBV6-4|TRBJ2-3
CASSVSSGSDTQYF
TGTGCCAGCAGTGTGTCTAGCGGGAGTGATACGCAGTATTTT
>NA|NA|TRBV6-5|TRBJ2-7
CASSPRDTSYEQYF
TGTGCCAGCAGTCCACGGGACACCTCCTACGAGCAGTACTTC
>TRBD1|NA|TRBV5-4|TRBJ1-4
CASSQDRVHNEKLFF
TGTGCCAGCAGCCAGGACAGGGTTCATAATGAAAAACTGTTTTTT
>NA|NA|TRBV6-5|TRBJ2-7
CASRYGRTGTYEQYF
TGTGCCAGCAGATACGGGAGGACAGGAACCTACGAGCAGTACTTC
>NA|NA|TRBV5-4|TRBJ2-3
CASSFVASSTDTQYF
TGTGCCAGCAGCTTTGTAGCGTCTAGCACAGATACGCAGTATTTT
>TRBD1|once|TRBV27|TRBJ2-7
CASSLTATGQVYYEQYF
TGTGCCAGCAGTTTAACCGCCACGGGACAGGTCTACTACGAGCAGTACTTC
>NA|NA|TRBV30|TRBJ2-6
CAWSGPISGANVLTF
TGTGCCTGGAGTGGTCCTATCTCTGGGGCCAACGTCCTGACTTTC
>NA|NA|TRBV25-1|TRBJ1-2
CASSPPPGAGNYGYTF
TGTGCCAGCAGTCCGCCCCCGGGTGCAGGGAACTATGGCTACACCTTC
>TRBD2|NA|TRBV5-1|TRBJ2-7
CASSLGTSPYEQYF
TGCGCCAGCAGCTTGGGGACTAGTCCCTACGAGCAGTACTTC
>NA|NA|TRBV9|TRBJ2-4
CASSVDAALAKNIQYF
TGTGCCAGCAGCGTAGACGCGGCTCTAGCCAAAAACATTCAGTACTTC
>NA|NA|TRBV28|TRBJ1-2
CATGGALNRGYTF
TGTGCCACAGGCGGGGCTTTAAACCGGGGCTACACCTTC
>TRBD2|NA|TRBV5-4|TRBJ2-1
CASSLAFQAGGRFF
TGTGCCAGCAGCTTGGCCTTTCAAGCGGGAGGAAGGTTCTTC
>NA|NA|TRBV6-5|TRBJ2-6
CASSYSSFSGANVLTF
TGTGCCAGCAGTTACTCATCGTTCTCTGGGGCCAACGTCCTGACTTTC